This record covers a single T cell receptor beta chain. Between the trimmed V and J ends, which lost 0 bases and 2 bases, there was a span of 8 bases. CDR3 length: 15 amino acids. Germline V gives CDR1 SGDLS, CDR2 YYNGEE. This sample was included in a study of Graves' ophthalmopathy and Graves' hyperthyroidism. Using RNA transcripts, the TCR beta CDR3 regions were amplified. The first-round RT-PCR employed HTBI primers together with the Qiagen OneStep RT-PCR kit. A multiplex PCR was then performed as the second round. A single record per CDR3 protein comes from TCRdb applying MiXCR to the multiplex PCR reads. The profile shows approximately 460,000 distinct CDR3 sequences, 13% to 15% of them singletons.

Sequencing used blood. The rearrangement links TRBV9 to TRBJ1-4; D not resolved. The source of this sequence is a young woman with Graves' ophthalmopathy. The CDR3 DNA is TGTGCCAGCAGCGTAGTGGGTCGCACTAATGAAAAACTGTTTTTT. The encoded protein is CASSVVGRTNEKLFF.